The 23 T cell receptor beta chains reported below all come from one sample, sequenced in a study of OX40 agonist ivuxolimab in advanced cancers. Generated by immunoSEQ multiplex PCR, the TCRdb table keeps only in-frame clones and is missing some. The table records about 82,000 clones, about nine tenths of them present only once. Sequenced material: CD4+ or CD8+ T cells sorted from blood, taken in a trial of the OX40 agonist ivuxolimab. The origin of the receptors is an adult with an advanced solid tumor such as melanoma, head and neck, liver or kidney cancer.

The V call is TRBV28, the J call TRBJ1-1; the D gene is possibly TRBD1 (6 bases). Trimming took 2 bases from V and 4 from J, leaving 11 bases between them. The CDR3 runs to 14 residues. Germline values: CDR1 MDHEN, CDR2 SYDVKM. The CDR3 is CASSLLGGGTEAFF. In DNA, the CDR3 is TGTGCCAGCAGTTTACTCGGGGGCGGCACTGAAGCTTTCTTT.

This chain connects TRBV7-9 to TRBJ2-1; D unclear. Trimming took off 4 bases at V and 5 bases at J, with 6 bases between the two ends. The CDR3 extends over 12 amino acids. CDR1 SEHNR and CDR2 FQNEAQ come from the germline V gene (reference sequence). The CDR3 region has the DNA TGTGCCAGCAGCTCGACACACAATGAGCAGTTCTTC. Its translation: CASSSTHNEQFF.

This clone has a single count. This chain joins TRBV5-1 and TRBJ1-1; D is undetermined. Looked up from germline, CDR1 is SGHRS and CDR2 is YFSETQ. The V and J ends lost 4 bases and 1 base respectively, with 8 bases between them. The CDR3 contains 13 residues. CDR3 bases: TGCGCCAGCAGCGCAGACTCGAACACTGAAGCTTTCTTT. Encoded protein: CASSADSNTEAFF.

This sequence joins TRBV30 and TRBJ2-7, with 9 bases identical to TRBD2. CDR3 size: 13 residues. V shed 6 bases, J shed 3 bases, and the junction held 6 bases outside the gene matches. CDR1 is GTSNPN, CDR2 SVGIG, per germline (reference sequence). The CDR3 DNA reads TGTGCCTGTAAGACTAGCGGACACTACGAGCAGTACTTC. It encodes CACKTSGHYEQYF.

Written as DNA, the CDR3 is TGTGCCAGCAGCTATGGACTAGCGTATACAGATACGCAGTATTTT. Residues: CASSYGLAYTDTQYF. The chain combines TRBV11-2 with TRBJ2-3; TRBD2 agrees at 9 bases. Germline assignment: CDR1 SGHAT and CDR2 FQNNGV. Trimming cost V 4 bases and J 3 bases; bases outside gene matches: 5. The CDR3 has 15 residues.

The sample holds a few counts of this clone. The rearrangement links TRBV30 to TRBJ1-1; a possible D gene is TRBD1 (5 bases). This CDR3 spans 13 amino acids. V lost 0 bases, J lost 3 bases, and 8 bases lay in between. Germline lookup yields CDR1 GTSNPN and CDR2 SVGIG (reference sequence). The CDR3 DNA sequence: TGTGCCTGGAGTGTACAGGATGACACTGAAGCTTTCTTT. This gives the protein CAWSVQDDTEAFF.

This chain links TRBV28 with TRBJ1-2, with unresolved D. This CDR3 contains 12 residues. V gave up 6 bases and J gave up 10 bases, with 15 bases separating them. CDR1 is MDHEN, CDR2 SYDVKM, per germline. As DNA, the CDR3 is TGTGCCAGCAGGTCACGGGAAATTGACTACACCTTC. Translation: CASRSREIDYTF.

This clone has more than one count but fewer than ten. The DNA of the CDR3 is TGTGCCAGCAGCCTGACGGAGGACTATGGCTACACCTTC. Its protein product is CASSLTEDYGYTF. The gene calls are TRBV6-6 and TRBJ1-2; no clear D gene. Looked up from germline, CDR1 is MNHNY and CDR2 is SVGAGI (reference sequence). The CDR3 is 13 residues long. Trimming took off 6 bases at V and 3 bases at J, with 11 bases between the two ends.

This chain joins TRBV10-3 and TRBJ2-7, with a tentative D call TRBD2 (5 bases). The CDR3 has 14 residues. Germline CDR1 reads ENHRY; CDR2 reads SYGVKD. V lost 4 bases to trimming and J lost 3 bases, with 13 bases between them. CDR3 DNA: TGTGCCATCAGTGCAACCCGGGATGACTACGAGCAGTACTTC. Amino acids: CAISATRDDYEQYF.

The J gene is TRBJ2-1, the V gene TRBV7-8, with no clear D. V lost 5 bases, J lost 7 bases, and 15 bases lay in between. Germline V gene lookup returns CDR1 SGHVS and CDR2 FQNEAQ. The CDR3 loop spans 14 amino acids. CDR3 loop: CASSPIETSNEQFF. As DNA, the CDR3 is TGTGCCAGCAGCCCCATCGAGACTTCGAATGAGCAGTTCTTC.

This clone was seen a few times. The CDR3 bases are TGTGCCAGCTCACCAAGGGACACCTACTACGAGCAGTACTTC. This translates into CASSPRDTYYEQYF. The chain carries TRBV18 and TRBJ2-7; D perhaps matches TRBD1 (6 bases). CDR1 is KGHSH and CDR2 is LQKENI in the germline V gene. The CDR3 length is 14 residues. V dropped 2 bases and J dropped 3 bases, with 11 bases sitting between them.

Here the CDR3 reads CASFSSGGRAYNEQFF. The CDR3 DNA sequence: TGCGCCAGCTTCTCAAGCGGCGGGAGGGCCTACAATGAGCAGTTCTTC. V usage is TRBV5-1 and J usage is TRBJ2-1, with 9 bases aligning to TRBD2. Germline CDR1 SGHRS, CDR2 YFSETQ. V shed 7 bases, J shed 2 bases, and the junction held 10 bases outside the gene matches. The CDR3 totals 16 residues.

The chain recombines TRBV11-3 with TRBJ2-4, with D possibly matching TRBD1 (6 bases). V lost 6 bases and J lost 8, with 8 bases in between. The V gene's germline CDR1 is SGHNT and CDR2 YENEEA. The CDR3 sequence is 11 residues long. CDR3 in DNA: TGTGCCAGCAGGAAGGGGGACATTCAGTACTTC. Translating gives CASRKGDIQYF.

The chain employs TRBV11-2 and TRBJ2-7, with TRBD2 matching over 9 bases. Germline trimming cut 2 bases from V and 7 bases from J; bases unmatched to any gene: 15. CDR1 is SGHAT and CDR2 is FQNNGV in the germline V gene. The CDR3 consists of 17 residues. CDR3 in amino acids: CASSLKISGSPIGEQYF. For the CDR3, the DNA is TGTGCCAGCAGCTTAAAGATTAGCGGGAGCCCTATAGGAGAGCAGTACTTC.

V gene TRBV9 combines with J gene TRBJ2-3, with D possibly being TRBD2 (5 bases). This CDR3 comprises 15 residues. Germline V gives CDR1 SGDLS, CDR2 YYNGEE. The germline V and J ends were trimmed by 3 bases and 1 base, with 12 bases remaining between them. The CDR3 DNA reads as TGTGCCAGCAGCGCCGCTAGCCTAGGCACAGATACGCAGTATTTT. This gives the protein CASSAASLGTDTQYF. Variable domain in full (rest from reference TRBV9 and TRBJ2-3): DSGVTQTPKHLITATGQRVTLRCSPRSGDLSVYWYQQSLDQGLQFLIQYYNGEERAKGNILERFSAQQFPDLHSELNLSSLELGDSALYFCASSAASLGTDTQYFGPGTRLTVL.

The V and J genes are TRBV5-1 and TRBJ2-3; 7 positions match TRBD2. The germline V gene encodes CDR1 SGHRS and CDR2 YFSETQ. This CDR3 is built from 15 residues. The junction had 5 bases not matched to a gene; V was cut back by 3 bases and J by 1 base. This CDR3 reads CASSYSTSGTDTQYF. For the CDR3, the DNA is TGCGCCAGCAGCTACTCCACTAGCGGCACAGATACGCAGTATTTT.

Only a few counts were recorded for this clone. In DNA form, the CDR3 reads TGTGCCAGCAGACTAGCGGGAGGAGGCACAGATACGCAGTATTTT. Residues: CASRLAGGGTDTQYF. The chain joins TRBV6-1 to TRBJ2-3, with 12 positions matching TRBD2. Unmatched junction bases numbered 2, after V lost 6 bases and J lost 1 base. The CDR3 spans 15 residues. The germline V gene has CDR1 MNHNS and CDR2 SASEGT.

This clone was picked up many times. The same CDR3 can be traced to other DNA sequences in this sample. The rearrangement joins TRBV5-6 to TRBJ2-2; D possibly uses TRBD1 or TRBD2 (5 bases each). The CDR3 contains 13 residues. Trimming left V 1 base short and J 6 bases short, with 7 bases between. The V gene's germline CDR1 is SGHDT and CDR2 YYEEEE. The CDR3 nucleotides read TGTGCCAGCAGCTTGTGGGGACCCGGGGAGCTGTTTTTT. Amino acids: CASSLWGPGELFF.

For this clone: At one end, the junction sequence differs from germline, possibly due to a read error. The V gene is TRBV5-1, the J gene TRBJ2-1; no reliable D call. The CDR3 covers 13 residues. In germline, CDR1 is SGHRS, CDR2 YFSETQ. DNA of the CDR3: TGCGCCAGCAGTTTGGGTGGGGTGAATGAGCAGTTCTTC. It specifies CASSLGGVNEQFF.

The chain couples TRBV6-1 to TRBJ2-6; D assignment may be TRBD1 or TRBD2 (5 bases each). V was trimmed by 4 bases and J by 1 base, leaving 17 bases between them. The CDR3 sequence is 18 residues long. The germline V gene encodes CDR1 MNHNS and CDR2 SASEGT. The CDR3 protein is CASSARDGNPSGANVLTF. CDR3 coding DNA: TGTGCCAGCAGTGCCCGGGACGGGAACCCTTCTGGGGCCAACGTCCTGACTTTC.

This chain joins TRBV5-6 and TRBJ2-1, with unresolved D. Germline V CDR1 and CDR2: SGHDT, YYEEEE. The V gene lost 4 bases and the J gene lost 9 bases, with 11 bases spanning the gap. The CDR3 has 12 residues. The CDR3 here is CASSLPIGEQFF. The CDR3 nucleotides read TGTGCCAGCAGCCTGCCGATAGGTGAGCAGTTCTTC.

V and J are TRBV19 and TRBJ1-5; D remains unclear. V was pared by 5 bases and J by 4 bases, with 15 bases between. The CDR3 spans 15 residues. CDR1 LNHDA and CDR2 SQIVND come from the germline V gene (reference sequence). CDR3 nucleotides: TGTGCCAGTAGTCCTGGACTAGGAATAAATCAGCCCCAGCATTTT. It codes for CASSPGLGINQPQHF.

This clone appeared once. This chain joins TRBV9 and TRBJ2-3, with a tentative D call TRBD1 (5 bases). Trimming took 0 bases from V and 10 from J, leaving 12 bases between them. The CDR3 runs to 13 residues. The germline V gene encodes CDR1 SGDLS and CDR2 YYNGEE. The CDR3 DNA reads TGTGCCAGCAGCGTAGAGGGCCCCAGGGCGCAGTATTTT. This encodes CASSVEGPRAQYF.